A single sample gave rise to the 24 T cell receptor beta chains below, sequenced in a study of blood T cells in healthy people across ages. A second roughly 6 to 11 cycle PCR used barcoded and J-beta primers. TCRdb redid the calling of the 5' RACE reads with MiXCR, one entry per CDR3 protein. The sample has more than 800,000 distinct CDR3 sequences, under 30% seen once. Sequencing was carried out using blood. These receptors were collected from a woman aged 80 or over in good health.

The V gene is TRBV12-3 or TRBV12-4, the J gene TRBJ2-2; 9 nucleotides align to TRBD1. This CDR3 spans 14 amino acids. V shed 8 bases and J 6 bases; nucleotides not matched to a gene: 7. CDR3 nucleotides: TGTGCCAGCCAACGTACAGGGGGCCCCGGGGAGCTGTTTTTT. Its translation is CASQRTGGPGELFF.

This clonotype came up a few times. V usage is TRBV27 and J usage is TRBJ2-3; D remains unclear. Per germline, CDR1 MNHEY and CDR2 SMNVEV (reference sequence). The CDR3 contains 17 residues. V was shortened by 4 bases and J by 0 bases, with 17 bases between the two germline ends. The CDR3, as DNA: TGTGCCAGCAGTTCGCGCCCGTCGGTCGGGAGCACAGATACGCAGTATTTT. This sequence encodes CASSSRPSVGSTDTQYF.

A word on this clonotype: A much bigger clone sits one base away, suggesting this may be a read error. In DNA form, the CDR3 reads TGTGCCAGCAGCTTCCGCTACCCCATTAACACCGAGGAGCGGTTTTTT. This translates into CASSFRYPINTEERFF. The chain carries TRBV7-2 and TRBJ2-2; no clear D gene. Germline CDR1 is SGHTA and CDR2 is FQGNSA. This CDR3 is built from 16 residues.

J is TRBJ1-5 and V is TRBV6-2 or TRBV6-3; 7 bases map to TRBD1. Germline trimming cut 6 bases from V and 2 bases from J; bases unmatched to any gene: 7. The length of the CDR3 is 15 residues. Germline loops: CDR1 MNHEY, CDR2 SVGEGT. The CDR3 DNA reads as TGTGCCAGCAGGGAAGGGGGCGAGGGCAATCAGCCCCAGCATTTT. Residues: CASREGGEGNQPQHF.

V usage is TRBV20-1 and J usage is TRBJ2-5; 8 bases match TRBD2. This CDR3 contains 15 residues. Germline V gene sequence: CDR1 DFQATT, CDR2 SNEGSKA (reference sequence). The trim removed 5 bases at V and 2 bases at J, leaving 10 bases unmatched. The CDR3 region has the DNA TGCAGTGCTGAAGACACTAGCGGCTCACAAGAGACCCAGTACTTC. It yields the protein CSAEDTSGSQETQYF.

This clonotype was detected many times. The V call is TRBV11-2, the J call TRBJ2-1; TRBD1 is a possible D gene (5 bases). Trimming removed 6 bases from V and 0 bases from J, with 15 bases in between. Germline assignment: CDR1 SGHAT and CDR2 FQNNGV. This CDR3 has 16 amino acids. Here the CDR3 DNA reads TGTGCCAGCAGACCCGCTGGGGCCAGCTCCTACAATGAGCAGTTCTTC. Its protein is CASRPAGASSYNEQFF.

Regarding this clonotype: One base away lies a much larger clone, so this may be a sequencing read error. The chain joins TRBV5-6 to TRBJ2-1, with 7 positions matching TRBD1. Germline V CDR1 and CDR2: SGHDT, YYEEEE. CDR3 length: 16 amino acids. The CDR3 is CASSFRQGESYSEQFF. The DNA for the CDR3 is TGTGCCAGCAGCTTCAGACAGGGTGAATCTTACAGTGAGCAGTTCTTC. Drawing the rest from reference TRBV5-6 and TRBJ2-1, the complete variable domain is DAGVTQSPTHLIKTRGQQVTLRCSPKSGHDTVSWYQQALGQGPQFIFQYYEEEERQRGNFPDRFSGHQFPNYSSELNVNALLLGDSALYLCASSFRQGESYSEQFFGPGTRLTVL.

This clonotype has a handful of counts. The chain has TRBV30 and TRBJ1-5; possible D gene TRBD1, 6 bases. The V gene's germline CDR1 is GTSNPN and CDR2 SVGIG (reference sequence). This CDR3 is built from 16 residues. V was cut by 1 base and J by 5 bases, with 18 bases left in between. The CDR3 region is CAWSERGWGIDQPQHF. The DNA of the CDR3 is TGTGCCTGGAGTGAGAGGGGGTGGGGGATCGATCAGCCCCAGCATTTT. The full variable domain, completed using reference TRBV30 and TRBJ1-5, is SQTIHQWPATLVQPVGSPLSLECTVEGTSNPNLYWYRQAAGRGLQLLFYSVGIGQISSEVPQNLSASRPQDRQFILSSKKLLLSDSGFYLCAWSERGWGIDQPQHFGDGTRLSIL.

This clonotype has ten or more counts. This chain uses TRBV27 with TRBJ2-5; tentatively, D is TRBD2 (6 bases). V lost 7 bases to trimming and J lost 2 bases, with 20 bases between them. Per germline, CDR1 MNHEY and CDR2 SMNVEV (reference sequence). The CDR3 is 16 amino acids. The CDR3 spells CASTTRPGGAQETQYF. In nucleotides, the CDR3 is TGTGCCAGCACTACTCGTCCCGGGGGAGCTCAAGAGACCCAGTACTTC.

On this clonotype: A much larger clone lies one base from this, so it may be a read error. This rearrangement joins TRBV2 to TRBJ2-4; the D is unclear. The J call could be wrong; TRBJ2-5 is a better fit for the DNA end. There are 13 residues in the CDR3. CDR1 is SNHLY and CDR2 is FYNNEI in the germline V gene. The CDR3 loop is CANTGSIQETQYF. CDR3 nucleotides: TGTGCCAACACCGGCTCGATTCAAGAGACCCAGTACTTC.

This clonotype was picked up many times. The genes are TRBV5-4 and TRBJ2-5; 8 nucleotides agree with TRBD1. The CDR3 is 13 amino acids. Germline trimming cut 6 bases from V and 4 bases from J; bases unmatched to any gene: 5. Germline CDR1 and CDR2: SGHNT and YYREEE (reference sequence). CDR3 sequence reads: CASTPDRGETQYF. CDR3 nucleotides: TGTGCCAGCACCCCAGACAGGGGAGAGACCCAGTACTTC.

Details on this clonotype: This could be a read error, since a much larger clone is one nucleotide away. The V call is TRBV5-1, the J call TRBJ1-6, with D unresolved. Germline loops: CDR1 SGHRS, CDR2 YFSETQ. There are 15 residues in the CDR3. The CDR3 loop reads CASSSSGAYNSPPHF. In DNA form, the CDR3 reads TGCGCCAGCAGCTCGTCAGGAGCCTATAATTCACCCCCCCACTTT.

This chain uses TRBV6-2 or TRBV6-3 with TRBJ2-1; D possibly corresponds to TRBD2 (5 bases). Germline V gene data show CDR1 as MNHEY and CDR2 as SVGEGT. The CDR3 runs 15 residues. Between the trimmed V and J ends, which lost 6 bases and 5 bases, there was a span of 17 bases. In DNA form, the CDR3 reads TGTGCCAGCAGGGCCAATCGACTAACCCACAATGAGCAGTTCTTC. Amino acids: CASRANRLTHNEQFF.

The CDR3 coding sequence is TGTGCCAGCAGCTCCGGGACTAGCTTTCATGAGCAGTTCTTC. This encodes CASSSGTSFHEQFF. The chain combines TRBV5-6 with TRBJ2-1; 9 bases agree with TRBD2. The germline V gene has CDR1 SGHDT and CDR2 YYEEEE. The trim removed 3 bases at V and 8 bases at J, leaving 6 bases unmatched. CDR3 length equals 14 residues.

This clonotype was found a few times. The chain joins TRBV20-1 to TRBJ1-1, with 7 bases fitting TRBD1. The V and J ends lost 4 bases and 5 bases, in that order; junction bases with no gene match: 4. The germline CDR1 and CDR2 sequences are DFQATT and SNEGSKA (reference sequence). The CDR3 has 12 residues. Here the CDR3 DNA reads TGCAGTGCTAACAGGGGTTGGACTGAAGCTTTCTTT. It translates to CSANRGWTEAFF.

The V gene is TRBV19, the J gene TRBJ2-5; D may be TRBD2 (5 bases). The CDR3 length is 16 residues. Germline V gives CDR1 LNHDA, CDR2 SQIVND (reference sequence). V was clipped by 7 bases and J by 5 bases, with 23 bases between them. The chain's CDR3 is CASTKGRARNVETQYF. CDR3 DNA: TGTGCCAGTACCAAAGGGAGAGCCAGGAACGTGGAGACCCAGTACTTC.

About this clonotype: A much larger clonotype is one base distant, so this may be a read error. The genes are TRBV27 and TRBJ2-1, with D unclear. Germline assignment: CDR1 MNHEY and CDR2 SMNVEV (reference sequence). Trimming shortened V by 5 bases and J by 10 bases, and 15 bases separated the two germline ends. The CDR3 has 13 residues. CDR3 sequence: CASSPNPSYEQFF. CDR3 nucleotide sequence: TGTGCCAGCAGTCCAAACCCCTCCTACGAGCAGTTCTTC.

The V and J genes are TRBV7-8 and TRBJ1-5, with D hard to call. This CDR3 comprises 15 residues. Germline V gene sequence: CDR1 SGHVS, CDR2 FQNEAQ. V lost 4 bases and J lost 3, with 13 bases in between. The CDR3 DNA follows: TGTGCCAGCAGCTCTGAAGGACTGTCCAATCAGCCCCAGCATTTT. This translates into CASSSEGLSNQPQHF.

The genes are TRBV7-2 and TRBJ1-1; 9 bases are a match to TRBD1. The ends lost 5 bases at V and 11 bases at J; junction bases unmatched: 6. This CDR3 is 12 amino acids long. Germline V gene lookup returns CDR1 SGHTA and CDR2 FQGNSA. CDR3 bases: TGTGCCAGCAGCATCACAGGGGGCAGCGCTTTCTTT. This translates into CASSITGGSAFF.

The table lists this clonotype with many counts. The V call is TRBV7-9, the J call TRBJ2-1; weak D call: TRBD2 (5 bases). V lost 3 bases to trimming and J lost 12 bases, with 9 bases between them. Germline CDR1 reads SEHNR; CDR2 reads FQNEAQ (reference sequence). The CDR3 spans 11 residues. CDR3 bases: TGTGCCAGCAGCTTGGACGGAGGGCAGTTCTTC. It is translated as CASSLDGGQFF. Using reference TRBV7-9 and TRBJ2-1 for the parts outside the CDR3, the full variable domain is DTGVSQNPRHKITKRGQNVTFRCDPISEHNRLYWYRQTLGQGPEFLTYFQNEAQLEKSRLLSDRFSAERPKGSFSTLEIQRTEQGDSAMYLCASSLDGGQFFGPGTRLTVL.

A remark on this clonotype: Given a much more abundant clone one base away, this may be a read error. This sequence joins TRBV11-2 and TRBJ2-1; 9 nucleotides agree with TRBD2. The CDR3 runs to 15 residues. The J segment lost 7 bases and the V segment lost 7 bases, leaving 11 bases of the junction unmatched. CDR1 is SGHAT, CDR2 FQNNGV, per germline. This chain's CDR3 is CASNKGLAKGNEQFF. As DNA, the CDR3 is TGTGCCAGCAACAAGGGACTAGCTAAGGGTAATGAGCAGTTCTTC.

V is TRBV3-1 and J is TRBJ2-3; D is ambiguous. This CDR3 contains 15 residues. Germline-derived CDR1 and CDR2 are LGHDT and YNNKEL (reference sequence). Trimming removed 0 bases from V and 6 bases from J, with 13 bases in between. The CDR3 sequence: CASSQEVPGVDTQYF. The CDR3 DNA reads TGTGCCAGCAGCCAAGAAGTCCCCGGCGTGGATACGCAGTATTTT.

Details on this clonotype: The junction and the germline gene differ at one end; a read error may be behind it. This chain joins TRBV6-5 and TRBJ1-6, with D unresolved. Germline CDR1 and CDR2: MNHEY and SVGAGI. The CDR3 runs 15 residues. The CDR3 region is CASSWFRDDNSPFHF. The CDR3 region has the DNA TGTGCCAGCAGTTGGTTCCGGGATGATAATTCACCCTTCCACTTT.

Ten or more counts support this clonotype. The gene calls are TRBV4-3 and TRBJ1-4; D unresolved. Germline loops: CDR1 LGHNA, CDR2 YSLEER. This CDR3 has 15 amino acids. The germline V and J ends were trimmed by 0 bases and 5 bases, with 10 bases remaining between them. The CDR3 region is CASSQDFARNEKLFF. CDR3 DNA: TGCGCCAGCAGCCAAGATTTTGCCCGAAATGAAAAACTGTTTTTT.